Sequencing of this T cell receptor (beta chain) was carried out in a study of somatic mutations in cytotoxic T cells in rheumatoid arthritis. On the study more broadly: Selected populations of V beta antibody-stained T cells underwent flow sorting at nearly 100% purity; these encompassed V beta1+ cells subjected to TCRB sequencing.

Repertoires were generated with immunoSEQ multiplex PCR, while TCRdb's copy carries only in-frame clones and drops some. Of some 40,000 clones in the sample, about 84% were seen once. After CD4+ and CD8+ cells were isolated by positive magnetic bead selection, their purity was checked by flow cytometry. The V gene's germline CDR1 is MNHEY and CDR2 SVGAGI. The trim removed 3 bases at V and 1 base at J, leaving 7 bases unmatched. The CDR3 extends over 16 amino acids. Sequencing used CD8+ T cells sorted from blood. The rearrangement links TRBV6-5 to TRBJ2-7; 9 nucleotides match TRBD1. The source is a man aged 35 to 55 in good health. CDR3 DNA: TGTGCCAGCAGTTATTCGGCCGGGACAGGGTCCTACGAGCAGTACTTC. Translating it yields CASSYSAGTGSYEQYF.